Each of the 21 T cell receptor beta chains below was sequenced from the same sample in a study of PD-1 blockade in classical Hodgkin lymphoma. The assay was immunoSEQ multiplex PCR, and TCRdb's table has in-frame clones only and misses some. Among 60,000 to 65,000 clones listed, roughly 88% were seen once. Every single patient, without exception, relapsed after autologous stem cell transplantation, and brentuximab vedotin exposure varied. The material was peripheral blood mononuclear cells (PBMCs), obtained at baseline. These receptors were taken from a human donor with classical Hodgkin lymphoma.

The gene calls are TRBV5-8 and TRBJ1-6; a possible D gene is TRBD1 (5 bases). The CDR3 covers 13 residues. Germline-derived CDR1 and CDR2 are SGHTS and YDEGEE. V lost 7 bases to trimming and J lost 10 bases, with 15 bases between them. The CDR3 spells CASRRGRGSPLHF. The CDR3 DNA sequence: TGTGCCAGCCGACGGGGACGGGGCTCACCCCTCCACTTT.

This clone was seen once. The chain carries TRBV30 and TRBJ2-5; D might be TRBD1 or TRBD2, each matching 5 bases. In germline, CDR1 is GTSNPN, CDR2 SVGIG (reference sequence). Trimming took 7 bases from V and 4 from J, leaving 16 bases between them. CDR3 length: 13 amino acids. The CDR3 region has the DNA TGTGCCTTCTCGGGACGGGGAGTAGAGACCCAGTACTTC. This gives the protein CAFSGRGVETQYF.

This clone was recorded only once. The chain links TRBV5-6 to TRBJ1-6; D unresolved. CDR3 length equals 15 residues. Trimming stripped 0 bases from V and 7 bases from J, with 11 bases between. CDR1 and CDR2 (germline): SGHDT, YYEEEE. In DNA, the CDR3 is TGTGCCAGCAGCTTGGATCCGGCAGTCAATTCACCCCTCCACTTT. It translates to CASSLDPAVNSPLHF. The full variable domain, its missing parts supplied by reference TRBV5-6 and TRBJ1-6, is DAGVTQSPTHLIKTRGQQVTLRCSPKSGHDTVSWYQQALGQGPQFIFQYYEEEERQRGNFPDRFSGHQFPNYSSELNVNALLLGDSALYLCASSLDPAVNSPLHFGNGTRLTVT.

The rearrangement uses TRBV11-2 and TRBJ1-1; D call uncertain. Germline CDR1 reads SGHAT; CDR2 reads FQNNGV. The V and J ends lost 5 bases and 4 bases respectively, with 8 bases between them. The CDR3 sequence is 12 residues long. CDR3 protein: CASSPRVTEAFF. Here the CDR3 DNA reads TGTGCCAGCAGCCCTCGGGTCACTGAAGCTTTCTTT.

The V call is TRBV30, the J call TRBJ1-1, with D uncertain. Per the germline V gene, CDR1 is GTSNPN and CDR2 is SVGIG (reference sequence). V gave up 2 bases and J gave up 8 bases, with 18 bases separating them. CDR3 length: 14 amino acids. The CDR3 nucleotides read TGTGCCTGGAGTCTTGGCCCGGCAGGAGGAGAAGCTTTCTTT. This translates into CAWSLGPAGGEAFF. Full variable domain (rest looked up from reference TRBV30 and TRBJ1-1): SQTIHQWPATLVQPVGSPLSLECTVEGTSNPNLYWYRQAAGRGLQLLFYSVGIGQISSEVPQNLSASRPQDRQFILSSKKLLLSDSGFYLCAWSLGPAGGEAFFGQGTRLTVV.

V and J are TRBV7-2 and TRBJ1-3, with unresolved D. Per germline, CDR1 SGHTA and CDR2 FQGNSA. The CDR3 covers 13 residues. Deletions cut 3 bases from V and 4 bases from J, with 7 bases between. The DNA for the CDR3 is TGTGCCAGCAGCTTTCGTGCAGGAAACACCATATATTTT. It encodes CASSFRAGNTIYF.

This chain links TRBV9 with TRBJ2-7; D may be TRBD1 (5 bases). Germline-derived CDR1 and CDR2 are SGDLS and YYNGEE. V lost 4 bases and J lost 5, with 22 bases in between. The CDR3 runs to 16 residues. For the CDR3, the DNA is TGTGCCAGCAGCAAGACGGTGACAGTTACCATGAACGAGCAGTACTTC. This translates into CASSKTVTVTMNEQYF.

The genes are TRBV4-2 and TRBJ2-1, with D unresolved. Germline assignment: CDR1 LGHNA and CDR2 YNFKEQ. V lost 3 bases and J lost 10, with 13 bases in between. This CDR3 is 13 amino acids long. The CDR3 DNA sequence: TGTGCCAGCAGCCACCAGAATCCTAGGGAGCAGTTCTTC. Translation gives CASSHQNPREQFF.

This clone was detected only once. The chain recombines TRBV7-8 with TRBJ1-6; 8 bases agree with TRBD1. J was trimmed by 10 bases and V by 4 bases; bases with no gene match: 6. The germline CDR1 and CDR2 sequences are SGHVS and FQNEAQ. The CDR3 has 14 amino acids. CDR3 residues: CASSYGQGGSPLHF. Here the CDR3 DNA reads TGTGCCAGCAGCTATGGACAGGGAGGGTCACCCCTCCACTTT.

The rearrangement uses TRBV9 and TRBJ2-7; D is ambiguous. CDR1 and CDR2 from the germline V gene are SGDLS and YYNGEE. V was cut by 4 bases and J by 1 base, with 18 bases left in between. This CDR3 has 16 amino acids. The CDR3 sequence: CASSPSLGPRSYEQYF. In DNA, the CDR3 is TGTGCCAGCAGCCCCTCCTTGGGCCCCCGGTCCTACGAGCAGTACTTC.

In its sample, this clone was seen a few times. The chain carries TRBV19 and TRBJ2-7, with D uncertain. The germline V and J ends were trimmed by 8 bases and 0 bases, with 5 bases remaining between them. The CDR3 is 11 amino acids. Germline V gives CDR1 LNHDA, CDR2 SQIVND (reference sequence). The CDR3 protein is CASRSSYEQYF. The CDR3 bases are TGTGCCAGTCGGTCCTCCTACGAGCAGTACTTC.

The chain is built from TRBV6-5 and TRBJ2-7, with D maybe TRBD1 (6 bases). The length of the CDR3 is 13 residues. The germline V and J ends were trimmed by 6 bases and 2 bases, with 11 bases remaining between them. Germline V CDR1 and CDR2: MNHEY, SVGAGI. CDR3 amino acids: CASRGAGTYEQYF. As DNA, the CDR3 is TGTGCCAGCAGGGGGGCGGGCACCTACGAGCAGTACTTC.

About this clone itself: The sample contains more than one DNA sequence encoding this CDR3. DNA of the CDR3: TGTGCCAGTAGTATAGGTGGACAGCCCCAGCATTTT. This encodes CASSIGGQPQHF. The chain links TRBV19 to TRBJ1-5, with D hard to call. This CDR3 has 12 residues. Trimming shortened V by 1 base and J by 7 bases, and 5 bases separated the two germline ends. Germline CDR1 is LNHDA and CDR2 is SQIVND (reference sequence).

V gene TRBV10-3 combines with J gene TRBJ2-3, with unresolved D. The CDR3 extends over 16 amino acids. Germline-derived CDR1 and CDR2 are ENHRY and SYGVKD. V lost 0 bases, J lost 4 bases, and 14 bases lay in between. CDR3 DNA: TGTGCCATCAGTGAGTCGGGGATAGCTGGGGCAGATACGCAGTATTTT. Its translation is CAISESGIAGADTQYF.

V and J are TRBV29-1 and TRBJ2-2; D is ambiguous. CDR3 length equals 13 residues. V lost 1 base, J lost 8 bases, and 11 bases lay in between. CDR1 and CDR2 (germline): SQVTM, ANQGSEA. Here the CDR3 reads CSVEGIWKGELFF. The CDR3 nucleotides are TGCAGCGTTGAAGGGATCTGGAAAGGGGAGCTGTTTTTT.

The V gene is TRBV27, the J gene TRBJ2-3, with D possibly matching TRBD2 (6 bases). V was clipped by 6 bases and J by 5 bases, with 15 bases between them. CDR1 and CDR2 (germline): MNHEY, SMNVEV (reference sequence). This CDR3 is 14 amino acids long. CDR3 sequence: CASRPWGDIDTQYF. CDR3 DNA: TGTGCCAGCAGGCCGTGGGGGGATATAGATACGCAGTATTTT.

The chain couples TRBV28 to TRBJ1-2, with D uncertain. The V gene's germline CDR1 is MDHEN and CDR2 SYDVKM. V was trimmed by 2 bases and J by 1 base, leaving 5 bases between them. The CDR3 is 13 residues long. The CDR3 DNA is TGTGCCAGCAGTTTAACAAATAACTATGGCTACACCTTC. Residues: CASSLTNNYGYTF.

The chain combines TRBV6-1 with TRBJ2-1, with 13 bases identical to TRBD2. Germline assignment: CDR1 MNHNS and CDR2 SASEGT. V dropped 1 base and J dropped 15; count of bases not matched to a gene: 3. The CDR3 is 13 residues long. In DNA, the CDR3 is TGTGCCAGCAGTGAAGGCCGACTAGCGGGGGGGTTCTTC. Protein: CASSEGRLAGGFF.

The chain links TRBV6-6 to TRBJ2-7; no clear D gene. Looked up from germline, CDR1 is MNHNY and CDR2 is SVGAGI (reference sequence). The CDR3 is 14 amino acids. Trimming removed 2 bases at V and 0 bases at J, with 8 bases between. The CDR3 loop is CASSYKGSSYEQYF. CDR3 nucleotides: TGTGCCAGCAGTTACAAGGGCAGCTCCTACGAGCAGTACTTC.

The chain employs TRBV4-3 and TRBJ1-1, with D hard to call. Looked up from germline, CDR1 is LGHNA and CDR2 is YSLEER. CDR3 length equals 14 residues. Deletions cut 0 bases from V and 0 bases from J, with 5 bases between. The chain's CDR3 is CASSQDRLNTEAFF. In DNA, the CDR3 is TGCGCCAGCAGCCAAGACAGGTTGAACACTGAAGCTTTCTTT.

The chain carries TRBV28 and TRBJ2-3; TRBD1 matches at 10 bases. This CDR3 is 15 amino acids long. Trimming took 7 bases from V and 5 from J; bases not matched to a gene: 9. Germline V lookup: CDR1 MDHEN, CDR2 SYDVKM. The CDR3 DNA reads TGTGCCAGCACCTTGGGGACAGGGGTTCAAGATACGCAGTATTTT. Its protein product is CASTLGTGVQDTQYF.